The entry below gives a single T cell receptor beta chain sequence along with its context. This CDR3 contains 14 residues. Trimming removed 0 bases from V and 7 bases from J, with 8 bases in between. The V gene's germline CDR1 is SGHRS and CDR2 YFSETQ. In terms of age and location, participants ranged from roughly 18 to 89 years and lived in about two dozen US areas. Resolution of symptoms, clearance, or two negative PCRs was present in recovered Cohort 3 donors. The data derive from a study of blood T cell repertoires in COVID-19. Profiling relied on immunoSEQ multiplex PCR, and the TCRdb table lists in-frame clones only, not all of them. The sample lists about 150,000 clones; roughly 83% were seen once.

This chain connects TRBV5-1 to TRBJ1-6; D might be TRBD1 (5 bases). The clonotype comes from a man aged 45-65 years who had recovered from COVID-19. Sample: PBMCs or T cells enriched from blood (not recorded which). In DNA form, the CDR3 reads TGCGCCAGCAGCTTGGAGGGGCCAAATTCACCCCTCCACTTT. Translated: CASSLEGPNSPLHF.